The present TCR beta chain was sequenced within a study of blood T cell repertoires in COVID-19. The repertoire was sequenced with immunoSEQ multiplex PCR; TCRdb's copy has only in-frame clones and lacks some. The table records about 80,000 clones, over 75% of them present only once. The CDR3 covers 14 residues. V gave up 5 bases and J gave up 6 bases; unmatched junction bases: 7. The germline V gene encodes CDR1 LNHDA and CDR2 SQIVND (reference sequence). This chain joins TRBV19 and TRBJ2-1; 7 nucleotides match TRBD2. Sequenced material: peripheral blood. This clonotype was sampled from a man aged 50 to 60 with COVID-19, enrolled during active disease. CDR3 sequence (DNA): TGTGCCAGTAGTGGGGGAGGGCCGATCAATGAGCAGTTCTTC. Its translation: CASSGGGPINEQFF.